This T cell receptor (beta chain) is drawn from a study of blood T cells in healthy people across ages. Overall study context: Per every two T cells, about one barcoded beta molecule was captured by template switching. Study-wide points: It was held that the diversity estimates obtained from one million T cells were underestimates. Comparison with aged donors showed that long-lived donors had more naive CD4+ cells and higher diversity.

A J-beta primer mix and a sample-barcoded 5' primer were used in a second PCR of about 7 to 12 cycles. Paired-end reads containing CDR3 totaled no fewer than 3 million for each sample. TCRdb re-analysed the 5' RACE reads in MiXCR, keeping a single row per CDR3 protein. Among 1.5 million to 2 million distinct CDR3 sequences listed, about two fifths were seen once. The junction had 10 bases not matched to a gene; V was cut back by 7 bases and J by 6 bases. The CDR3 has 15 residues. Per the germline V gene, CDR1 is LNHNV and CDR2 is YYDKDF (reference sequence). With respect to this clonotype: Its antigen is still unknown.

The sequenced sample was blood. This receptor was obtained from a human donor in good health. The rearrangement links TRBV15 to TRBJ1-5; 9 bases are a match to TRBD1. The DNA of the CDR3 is TGTGCCACCACCAAGGACAGGGGACAAGGTCAGCCCCAGCATTTT. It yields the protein CATTKDRGQGQPQHF.